What follows are 31 T cell receptor beta chains derived from one specimen sequenced in a study of early stage breast cancer tumors (dated by TCRdb to 2017 to 2019). Receptor libraries were prepared by the immunoSEQ multiplex PCR assay. TCRdb holds this immuneACCESS table with in-frame rearrangements only. Some clones are missing; in checked studies, unresolved V genes explain under half, and the rest has no known cause. This sample lists tens of thousands of clones; 80% were detected once. Roughly an eighth of the sample comes from the top ten. Sequenced material: blood. Receptors originate from a person aged 55 to 75 with breast cancer.

Only one count was recorded for this clone. V gene TRBV6-6 combines with J gene TRBJ2-7; D gene unclear. V gave up 0 bases and J gave up 3 bases, with 3 bases separating them. The length of the CDR3 is 12 residues. From germline, CDR1 is MNHNY and CDR2 SVGAGI (reference sequence). CDR3 nucleotide sequence: TGTGCCAGCAGTTACTCGAGCTACGAGCAGTACTTC. Translated, it gives CASSYSSYEQYF.

The chain links TRBV14 to TRBJ2-1, with D possibly matching TRBD2 (6 bases). CDR1 and CDR2 (germline): SGHDN, FVKESK. Deletions cut 1 base from V and 10 bases from J, with 11 bases between. The CDR3 extends over 13 amino acids. The CDR3 DNA is TGTGCCAGCAGCCAAGTGAGGGAGGCAGAGCAGTTCTTC. As protein: CASSQVREAEQFF.

The V and J genes are TRBV19 and TRBJ2-2; D is possibly TRBD2 (6 bases). CDR1 is LNHDA and CDR2 is SQIVND in the germline V gene (reference sequence). CDR3 length: 14 amino acids. V was shortened by 5 bases and J by 1 base, with 8 bases between the two germline ends. CDR3 nucleotide sequence: TGTGCCAGTAGTGGCGGGATGAACACCGGGGAGCTGTTTTTT. This encodes CASSGGMNTGELFF.

This clone came up a few times. The chain employs TRBV18 and TRBJ2-6, with TRBD2 identical over 7 bases. V trimming: 1 base; J trimming: 1 base; junction bases outside the gene matches: 4. Germline V lookup: CDR1 KGHSH, CDR2 LQKENI. CDR3 length equals 17 residues. The CDR3 nucleotides read TGTGCCAGCTCACCACTCGCGGGGGAGTCTGGGGCCAACGTCCTGACTTTC. As protein: CASSPLAGESGANVLTF.

This sequence joins TRBV5-1 and TRBJ2-7; D is possibly TRBD2 (6 bases). The CDR3 has 14 amino acids. V lost 4 bases to trimming and J lost 5 bases, with 16 bases between them. CDR1 is SGHRS and CDR2 is YFSETQ in the germline V gene. The CDR3 spells CASSETSGLHEQYF. The CDR3 nucleotides read TGCGCCAGCAGCGAGACTTCGGGACTCCACGAGCAGTACTTC.

V and J are TRBV29-1 and TRBJ2-3; 7 bases align to TRBD2. Unmatched junction bases numbered 10, after V lost 2 bases and J lost 5 bases. CDR3 length equals 15 residues. Per the germline V gene, CDR1 is SQVTM and CDR2 is ANQGSEA. CDR3 sequence: CSVEFFQGGGDTQYF. DNA for the CDR3: TGCAGCGTTGAATTTTTTCAGGGCGGGGGAGATACGCAGTATTTT.

The CDR3 region is CASSLAPPDTQYF. DNA of the CDR3: TGTGCCAGCAGCTTAGCCCCCCCAGATACGCAGTATTTT. The genes are TRBV5-6 and TRBJ2-3; D remains ambiguous. The CDR3 sequence is 13 residues long. The V end lost 2 bases, the J end lost 4 bases, and 8 bases lay between the germline ends. Germline CDR1 is SGHDT and CDR2 is YYEEEE.

This sequence joins TRBV7-9 and TRBJ1-2; 9 bases line up with TRBD1. The trim removed 5 bases at V and 2 bases at J, leaving 3 bases unmatched. The CDR3 has 14 amino acids. Germline V lookup: CDR1 SEHNR, CDR2 FQNEAQ (reference sequence). The CDR3 protein is CASSRGQGNYGYTF. DNA for the CDR3: TGTGCCAGCAGCCGAGGACAGGGGAACTATGGCTACACCTTC.

This clone was counted a few times. The J gene is TRBJ2-3, the V gene TRBV27; TRBD1 matches 7 bases. Trimming removed 3 bases from V and 3 bases from J; junction bases left unmatched: 3. CDR1 is MNHEY and CDR2 is SMNVEV in the germline V gene (reference sequence). This CDR3 has 14 residues. The CDR3 nucleotides are TGTGCCAGCAGTTTTAACAGGGGAACAGATACGCAGTATTTT. Translating gives CASSFNRGTDTQYF.

This clone occurred a few times. This chain uses TRBV25-1 with TRBJ2-2, with D unresolved. The germline V gene encodes CDR1 MGHDK and CDR2 SYGVNS. The length of the CDR3 is 14 residues. V dropped 5 bases and J dropped 4 bases, with 11 bases sitting between them. CDR3 sequence: CASSILVGTGELFF. DNA of the CDR3: TGTGCCAGCAGTATCCTAGTTGGCACCGGGGAGCTGTTTTTT.

This sequence joins TRBV27 and TRBJ1-5; 11 bases align to TRBD1. CDR1 and CDR2 (germline): MNHEY, SMNVEV (reference sequence). The CDR3 length is 15 residues. J was trimmed by 10 bases and V by 4 bases; bases with no gene match: 9. The CDR3 is CASSSRDRGRSPQHF. CDR3 bases: TGTGCCAGCAGTTCCCGGGACAGGGGGAGGTCTCCCCAGCATTTT.

DNA for the CDR3: TGTGCCAGCAGCTTAGATAACAGGAAGGAAGGGCCCCAGCATTTT. It codes for CASSLDNRKEGPQHF. This chain connects TRBV7-2 to TRBJ1-5; perhaps TRBD1 as D (5 bases). The CDR3 spans 15 residues. The ends were cut back, 1 base at V and 9 bases at J, with 16 bases in the middle. Germline V lookup: CDR1 SGHTA, CDR2 FQGNSA.

This chain uses TRBV7-9 with TRBJ2-1, with D uncertain. The ends were cut back, 3 bases at V and 10 bases at J, with 16 bases in the middle. Germline CDR1 is SEHNR and CDR2 is FQNEAQ (reference sequence). The CDR3 has 14 amino acids. This CDR3 reads CASSFYGAFGEQFF. CDR3 DNA: TGTGCCAGCAGCTTTTACGGAGCATTCGGGGAGCAGTTCTTC.

The chain carries TRBV4-1 and TRBJ2-7; maybe TRBD2 (5 bases). The CDR3 has 16 residues. From germline, CDR1 is MGHRA and CDR2 YSYEKL. V lost 2 bases, J lost 2 bases, and 16 bases lay in between. For the CDR3, the DNA is TGCGCCAGCAGCCAAACATTAACTAGTTTAGCCTACGAGCAGTACTTC. Its protein product is CASSQTLTSLAYEQYF.

CDR3 amino acids: CASTDRFAYEQYF. In DNA form, the CDR3 reads TGTGCCAGCACGGACAGGTTTGCCTACGAGCAGTACTTC. The chain combines TRBV25-1 with TRBJ2-7, with TRBD1 identical over 7 bases. The CDR3 has 13 amino acids. Germline V gene data show CDR1 as MGHDK and CDR2 as SYGVNS. J was trimmed by 2 bases and V by 7 bases; bases with no gene match: 5.

The rearrangement links TRBV7-2 to TRBJ2-1; 10 bases map to TRBD2. Germline lookup yields CDR1 SGHTA and CDR2 FQGNSA. This CDR3 contains 16 residues. V was clipped by 4 bases and J by 4 bases; unmatched bases: 7. CDR3 coding DNA: TGTGCCAGCAGCTCCCAAGTAGCGGGGGGTTACAATGAGCAGTTCTTC. It translates to CASSSQVAGGYNEQFF.

Here the CDR3 DNA reads TGTGCCAGCAGTTCAGGAGGAGAGACCCAGTACTTC. This translates into CASSSGGETQYF. V and J are TRBV28 and TRBJ2-5; D is perhaps TRBD2 (5 bases). Germline assignment: CDR1 MDHEN and CDR2 SYDVKM. The CDR3 runs to 12 residues. With 4 bases removed from V and 4 bases from J, the gap between germline ends came to 7 bases.

This clone was found once. The chain links TRBV2 to TRBJ1-1; D is perhaps TRBD1 (6 bases). The CDR3 contains 14 residues. V shed 8 bases and J shed 4 bases, with 17 bases lying between them. Looked up from germline, CDR1 is SNHLY and CDR2 is FYNNEI. The CDR3 loop reads CASGTLEMSTEAFF. CDR3 sequence (DNA): TGTGCCAGCGGGACACTAGAGATGAGCACTGAAGCTTTCTTT.

This clone has more than one count but fewer than ten. The gene calls are TRBV19 and TRBJ1-1, with TRBD1 matching 9 bases. The CDR3 has 13 residues. V lost 6 bases, J lost 4 bases, and 3 bases stayed unmatched. Germline V CDR1 and CDR2: LNHDA, SQIVND (reference sequence). Here the CDR3 reads CASRTGGITEAFF. As DNA, the CDR3 is TGTGCCAGTAGGACAGGGGGGATCACTGAAGCTTTCTTT.

The gene calls are TRBV5-5 and TRBJ2-7; tentatively, D is TRBD2 (6 bases). Germline values: CDR1 SGHKS, CDR2 YYEKEE (reference sequence). The CDR3 has 14 amino acids. The V and J ends lost 0 bases and 2 bases respectively, with 9 bases between them. CDR3 bases: TGTGCCAGCAGCTTGGAGCGGGCCACCTACGAGCAGTACTTC. It specifies CASSLERATYEQYF. The full variable domain, completed using reference TRBV5-5 and TRBJ2-7, is DAGVTQSPTHLIKTRGQQVTLRCSPISGHKSVSWYQQVLGQGPQFIFQYYEKEERGRGNFPDRFSARQFPNYSSELNVNALLLGDSALYLCASSLERATYEQYFGPGTRLTVT.

This clone came up a few times. The chain carries TRBV7-9 and TRBJ2-1; 7 bases match TRBD2. The germline V gene has CDR1 SEHNR and CDR2 FQNEAQ (reference sequence). Trimming cost V 11 bases and J 9 bases; bases outside gene matches: 10. This CDR3 spans 12 amino acids. The CDR3: CASQRGAGEQFF. The CDR3 DNA reads TGTGCCTCTCAGCGGGGAGCGGGTGAGCAGTTCTTC.

The rearrangement uses TRBV5-1 and TRBJ1-1; TRBD1 matches at 8 bases. The CDR3 has 14 amino acids. CDR1 SGHRS and CDR2 YFSETQ come from the germline V gene. V shed 4 bases, J shed 8 bases, and the junction held 10 bases outside the gene matches. CDR3 in DNA: TGCGCCAGCAGCATCGGGACAGGCCTAGAAGAAGCTTTCTTT. Protein: CASSIGTGLEEAFF.

The rearrangement links TRBV10-3 to TRBJ2-1, with 8 bases aligning to TRBD2. Trimming removed 11 bases from V and 4 bases from J; junction bases left unmatched: 7. Germline CDR1 reads ENHRY; CDR2 reads SYGVKD. The CDR3 is 13 amino acids. As DNA, the CDR3 is TGTGCCGCGGGTAGCGGGACTTACAATGAGCAGTTCTTC. As protein: CAAGSGTYNEQFF.

This clone was counted a few times. The chain couples TRBV5-5 to TRBJ1-4, with TRBD1 matching 7 bases. In germline, CDR1 is SGHKS, CDR2 YYEKEE (reference sequence). Unmatched junction bases numbered 13, after V lost 4 bases and J lost 7 bases. The CDR3 runs 16 residues. CDR3 DNA: TGTGCCAGCAGCCAGGGACAGAGGGTGGGAGGTGAAAAACTGTTTTTT. Its translation: CASSQGQRVGGEKLFF.

The chain uses TRBV7-2 and TRBJ2-1, with 7 bases identical to TRBD1. Germline lookup yields CDR1 SGHTA and CDR2 FQGNSA. The CDR3 extends over 15 amino acids. V shed 1 base, J shed 10 bases, and the junction held 10 bases outside the gene matches. CDR3: CASSLVALSTGEQFF. The CDR3 DNA follows: TGTGCCAGCAGCTTAGTCGCGTTGTCGACAGGGGAGCAGTTCTTC.

The chain has TRBV6-5 and TRBJ2-3, with D possibly matching TRBD2 (7 bases). CDR3 length: 15 amino acids. V was pared by 2 bases and J by 0 bases, with 9 bases between. Germline V CDR1 and CDR2: MNHEY, SVGAGI. In DNA form, the CDR3 reads TGTGCCAGCAGTTACGGGGGGGCTAGCACAGATACGCAGTATTTT. This translates into CASSYGGASTDTQYF.

This clone was seen a few times. The chain joins TRBV18 to TRBJ1-2; TRBD1 matches at 7 bases. This CDR3 region has 13 residues. CDR1 and CDR2 (germline): KGHSH, LQKENI. The ends lost 5 bases at V and 3 bases at J; junction bases unmatched: 3. This CDR3 reads CASSADRDYGYTF. The CDR3 coding sequence is TGTGCCAGCTCAGCCGACAGGGACTATGGCTACACCTTC.

V is TRBV28 and J is TRBJ2-5; D ambiguous. The germline V and J ends were trimmed by 5 bases and 1 base, with 11 bases remaining between them. CDR3 length equals 14 residues. The germline CDR1 and CDR2 sequences are MDHEN and SYDVKM. CDR3 nucleotide sequence: TGTGCCAGCAGTCCGCCTGGCAGCCAAGAGACCCAGTACTTC. Its protein is CASSPPGSQETQYF.

V usage is TRBV6-1 and J usage is TRBJ1-2, with a possible D match to TRBD1 (5 bases). Germline CDR1 MNHNS, CDR2 SASEGT. Trimming took off 1 base at V and 8 bases at J, with 11 bases between the two ends. The CDR3 runs to 13 residues. The CDR3 here is CASSEGTREGYTF. CDR3 sequence (DNA): TGTGCCAGCAGTGAAGGGACACGGGAGGGCTACACCTTC.

The chain links TRBV18 to TRBJ2-2; TRBD1 matches 7 bases. Germline V gene data show CDR1 as KGHSH and CDR2 as LQKENI. CDR3 size: 14 residues. V trimming: 3 bases; J trimming: 7 bases; junction bases outside the gene matches: 5. CDR3 residues: CASSPTGSSGELFF. The CDR3 DNA sequence: TGTGCCAGCTCACCGACAGGGAGCAGCGGGGAGCTGTTTTTT.

This chain uses TRBV5-8 with TRBJ2-3; 8 bases map to TRBD2. The junction had 11 bases not matched to a gene; V was cut back by 8 bases and J by 3 bases. This CDR3 region has 15 residues. The germline gives CDR1 SGHTS, CDR2 YDEGEE. CDR3 region: CARAPGLVSTDTQYF. CDR3 bases: TGTGCCAGAGCCCCGGGACTAGTGTCGACAGATACGCAGTATTTT.